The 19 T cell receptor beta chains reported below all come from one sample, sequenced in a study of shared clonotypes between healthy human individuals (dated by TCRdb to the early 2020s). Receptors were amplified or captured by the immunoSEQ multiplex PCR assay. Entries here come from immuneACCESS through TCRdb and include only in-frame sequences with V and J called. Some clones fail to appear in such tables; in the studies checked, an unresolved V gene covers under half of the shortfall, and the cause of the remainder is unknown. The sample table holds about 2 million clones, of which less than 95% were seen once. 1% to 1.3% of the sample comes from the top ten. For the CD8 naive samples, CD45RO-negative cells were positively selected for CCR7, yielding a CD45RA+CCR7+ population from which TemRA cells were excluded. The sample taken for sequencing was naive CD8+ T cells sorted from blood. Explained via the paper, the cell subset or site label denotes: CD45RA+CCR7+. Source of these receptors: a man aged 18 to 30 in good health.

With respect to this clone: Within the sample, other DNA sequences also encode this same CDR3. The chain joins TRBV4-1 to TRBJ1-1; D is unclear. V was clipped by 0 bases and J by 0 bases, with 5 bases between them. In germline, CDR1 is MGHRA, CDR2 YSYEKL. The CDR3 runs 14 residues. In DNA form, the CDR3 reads TGCGCCAGCAGCCAAGATGGAGTGAACACTGAAGCTTTCTTT. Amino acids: CASSQDGVNTEAFF.

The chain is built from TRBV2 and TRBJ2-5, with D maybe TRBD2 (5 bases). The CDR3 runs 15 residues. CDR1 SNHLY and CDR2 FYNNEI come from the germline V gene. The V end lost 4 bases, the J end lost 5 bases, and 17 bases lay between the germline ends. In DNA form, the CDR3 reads TGTGCCAGCAGTGGGTTTGGCGGAGGCCTGGAGACCCAGTACTTC. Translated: CASSGFGGGLETQYF. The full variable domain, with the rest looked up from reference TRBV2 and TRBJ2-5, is EPEVTQTPSHQVTQMGQEVILRCVPISNHLYFYWYRQILGQKVEFLVSFYNNEISEKSEIFDDQFSVERPDGSNFTLKIRSTKLEDSAMYFCASSGFGGGLETQYFGPGTRLLVL.

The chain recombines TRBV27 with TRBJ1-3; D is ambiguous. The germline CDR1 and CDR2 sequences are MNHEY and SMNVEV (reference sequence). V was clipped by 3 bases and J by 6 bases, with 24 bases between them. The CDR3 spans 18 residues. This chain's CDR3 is CASSFAQVWASKKNTIYF. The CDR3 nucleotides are TGTGCCAGCAGTTTTGCTCAGGTTTGGGCCAGTAAAAAAAACACCATATATTTT.

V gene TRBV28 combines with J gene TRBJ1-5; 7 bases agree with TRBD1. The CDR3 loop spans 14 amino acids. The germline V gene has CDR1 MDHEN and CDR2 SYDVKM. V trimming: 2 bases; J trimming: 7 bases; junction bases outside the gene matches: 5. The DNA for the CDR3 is TGTGCCAGCAGTTTAAGGGGGCTAGGCCAGCCCCAGCATTTT. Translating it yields CASSLRGLGQPQHF.

The CDR3 region is CSGRDTSYEQYF. CDR3 nucleotide sequence: TGCAGCGGCCGGGACACCTCCTACGAGCAGTACTTC. The chain uses TRBV29-1 and TRBJ2-7, with a weak D call TRBD1 (6 bases). Trimming took 7 bases from V and 0 from J, leaving 10 bases between them. There are 12 residues in the CDR3. The germline gives CDR1 SQVTM, CDR2 ANQGSEA.

DNA of the CDR3: TGTGCCAGCAGCTTGCTCGGTGAGGCATACGAGCAGTACTTC. Translating gives CASSLLGEAYEQYF. This rearrangement joins TRBV5-8 to TRBJ2-7; no reliable D call. Germline V gives CDR1 SGHTS, CDR2 YDEGEE. Trimming removed 1 base from V and 4 bases from J, with 12 bases in between. This CDR3 region has 14 residues.

The CDR3 spells CASSPLGGLNTGELFF. The CDR3 DNA is TGTGCCAGCAGCCCCCTCGGGGGGTTAAACACCGGGGAGCTGTTTTTT. The gene calls are TRBV7-2 and TRBJ2-2; 7 positions agree with TRBD2. This CDR3 comprises 16 residues. V was pared by 5 bases and J by 2 bases, with 8 bases of the junction left unmatched. The germline V gene encodes CDR1 SGHTA and CDR2 FQGNSA.

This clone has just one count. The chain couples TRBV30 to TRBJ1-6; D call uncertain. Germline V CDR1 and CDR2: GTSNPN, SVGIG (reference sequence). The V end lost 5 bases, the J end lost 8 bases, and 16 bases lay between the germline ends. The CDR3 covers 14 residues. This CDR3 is CAWETDQAYSPLHF. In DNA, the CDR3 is TGTGCCTGGGAGACCGACCAGGCATATTCACCCCTCCACTTT.

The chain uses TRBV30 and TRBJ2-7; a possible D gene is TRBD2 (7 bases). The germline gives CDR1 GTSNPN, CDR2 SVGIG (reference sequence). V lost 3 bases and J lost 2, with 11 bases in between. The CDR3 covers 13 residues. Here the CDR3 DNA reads TGTGCCTGGAGGGGAGGGGGTACCTACGAGCAGTACTTC. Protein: CAWRGGGTYEQYF. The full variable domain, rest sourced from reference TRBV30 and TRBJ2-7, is SQTIHQWPATLVQPVGSPLSLECTVEGTSNPNLYWYRQAAGRGLQLLFYSVGIGQISSEVPQNLSASRPQDRQFILSSKKLLLSDSGFYLCAWRGGGTYEQYFGPGTRLTVT.

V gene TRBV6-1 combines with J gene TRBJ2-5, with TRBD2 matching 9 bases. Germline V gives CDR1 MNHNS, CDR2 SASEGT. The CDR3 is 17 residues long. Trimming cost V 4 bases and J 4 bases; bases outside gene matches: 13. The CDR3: CASSAAGGPTILETQYF. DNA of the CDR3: TGTGCCAGCAGTGCGGCGGGGGGGCCGACGATCTTAGAGACCCAGTACTTC.

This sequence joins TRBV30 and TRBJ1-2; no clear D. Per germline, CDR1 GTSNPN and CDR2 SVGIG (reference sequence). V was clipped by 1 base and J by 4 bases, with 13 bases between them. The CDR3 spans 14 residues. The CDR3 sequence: CAWSGPQNGYGYTF. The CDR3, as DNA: TGTGCCTGGAGTGGTCCACAGAATGGCTATGGCTACACCTTC. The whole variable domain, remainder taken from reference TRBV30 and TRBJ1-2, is SQTIHQWPATLVQPVGSPLSLECTVEGTSNPNLYWYRQAAGRGLQLLFYSVGIGQISSEVPQNLSASRPQDRQFILSSKKLLLSDSGFYLCAWSGPQNGYGYTFGSGTRLTVV.

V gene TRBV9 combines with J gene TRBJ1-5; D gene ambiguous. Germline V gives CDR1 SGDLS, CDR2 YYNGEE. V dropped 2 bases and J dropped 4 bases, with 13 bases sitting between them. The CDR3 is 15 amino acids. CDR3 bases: TGTGCCAGCAGCGTGGACCTAGATATAAATCAGCCCCAGCATTTT. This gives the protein CASSVDLDINQPQHF.

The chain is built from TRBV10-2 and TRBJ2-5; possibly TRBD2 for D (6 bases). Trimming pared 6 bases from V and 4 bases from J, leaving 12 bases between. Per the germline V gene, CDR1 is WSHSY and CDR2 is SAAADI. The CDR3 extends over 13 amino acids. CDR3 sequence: CASRPDGRETQYF. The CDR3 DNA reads TGCGCCAGCAGACCAGACGGGAGAGAGACCCAGTACTTC.

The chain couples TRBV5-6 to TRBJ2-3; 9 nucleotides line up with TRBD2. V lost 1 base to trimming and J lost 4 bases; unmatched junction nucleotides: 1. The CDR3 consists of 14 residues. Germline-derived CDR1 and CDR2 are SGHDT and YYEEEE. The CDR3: CASSLSSGADTQYF. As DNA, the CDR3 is TGTGCCAGCAGCTTGTCTAGCGGGGCAGATACGCAGTATTTT.

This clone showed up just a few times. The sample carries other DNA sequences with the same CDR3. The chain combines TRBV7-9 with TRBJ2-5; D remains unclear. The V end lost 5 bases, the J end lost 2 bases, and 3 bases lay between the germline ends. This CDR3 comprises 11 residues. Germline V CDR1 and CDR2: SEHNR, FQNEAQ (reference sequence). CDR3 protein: CASSEQETQYF. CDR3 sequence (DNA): TGTGCCAGCAGCGAACAAGAGACCCAGTACTTC.

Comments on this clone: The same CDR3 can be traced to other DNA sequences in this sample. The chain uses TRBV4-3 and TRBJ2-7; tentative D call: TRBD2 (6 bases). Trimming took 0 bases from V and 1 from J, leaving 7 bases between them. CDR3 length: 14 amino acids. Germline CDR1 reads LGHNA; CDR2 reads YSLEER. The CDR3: CASSQDRGSYEQYF. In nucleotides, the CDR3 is TGCGCCAGCAGCCAAGATCGGGGGTCCTACGAGCAGTACTTC.

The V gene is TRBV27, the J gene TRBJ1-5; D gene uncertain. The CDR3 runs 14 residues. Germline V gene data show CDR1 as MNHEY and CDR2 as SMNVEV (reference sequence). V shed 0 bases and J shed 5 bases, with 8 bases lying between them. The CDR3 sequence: CASSLSTGYQPQHF. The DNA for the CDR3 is TGTGCCAGCAGTTTATCTACGGGTTATCAGCCCCAGCATTTT.

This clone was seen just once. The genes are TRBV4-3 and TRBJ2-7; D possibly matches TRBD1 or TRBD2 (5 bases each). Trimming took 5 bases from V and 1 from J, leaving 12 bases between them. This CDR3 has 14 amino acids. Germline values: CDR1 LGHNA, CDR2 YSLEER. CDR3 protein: CASSIWDDSYEQYF. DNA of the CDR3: TGCGCCAGCAGCATCTGGGACGATTCCTACGAGCAGTACTTC.

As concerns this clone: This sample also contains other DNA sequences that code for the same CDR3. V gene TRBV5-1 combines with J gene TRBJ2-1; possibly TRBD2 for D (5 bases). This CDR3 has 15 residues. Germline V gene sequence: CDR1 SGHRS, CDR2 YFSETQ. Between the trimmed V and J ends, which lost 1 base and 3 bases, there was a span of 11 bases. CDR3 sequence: CASSLSSGVYNEQFF. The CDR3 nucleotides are TGCGCCAGCAGCTTGTCATCCGGGGTCTACAATGAGCAGTTCTTC.